Shown below are 22 T cell receptor beta chains from a single sample sequenced in a study of blood T cell repertoires in COVID-19. Sequencing was performed with immunoSEQ multiplex PCR; in TCRdb, only in-frame clones are kept and a portion is missing. The sample records around 130,000 clones, around 80% being singletons. Sample: PBMCs or T cells enriched from blood (not recorded which). Every receptor here comes from a woman in her late teens or twenties who had been exposed to COVID-19.

V and J are TRBV21-1 and TRBJ2-4; TRBD1 was called by the table and not checked on the DNA. TRBV21-1 is a known pseudogene. There are 14 residues in the CDR3. In DNA, the CDR3 is TGTGCCAGCAGCAACAGGGAAGCCAAAAACATTCAGTACTTC. Its protein is CASSNREAKNIQYF.

The chain employs TRBV11-3 and TRBJ2-1; 10 bases fit TRBD1. The CDR3 sequence is 15 residues long. From germline, CDR1 is SGHNT and CDR2 YENEEA. Trimming took 2 bases from V and 6 from J; bases not matched to a gene: 4. This chain's CDR3 is CASSLSGTGANEQFF. CDR3 nucleotides: TGTGCCAGCAGCTTATCCGGGACAGGGGCCAATGAGCAGTTCTTC.

The chain has TRBV19 and TRBJ1-1; 9 nucleotides agree with TRBD1. The length of the CDR3 is 14 residues. V lost 6 bases, J lost 0 bases, and 2 bases stayed unmatched. Germline loops: CDR1 LNHDA, CDR2 SQIVND (reference sequence). This chain's CDR3 is CASRGTGMNTEAFF. The DNA for the CDR3 is TGTGCCAGTAGGGGGACAGGGATGAACACTGAAGCTTTCTTT.

This clone appeared a few times. The rearrangement joins TRBV7-3 to TRBJ1-1, with D maybe TRBD1 (5 bases). The CDR3 covers 13 residues. Germline V CDR1 and CDR2: SGHTA, FQGTGA. Trimming stripped 6 bases from V and 5 bases from J, with 13 bases between. The CDR3 region is CASSSGLTTEAFF. CDR3 in DNA: TGTGCCAGCAGTTCAGGGCTTACAACTGAAGCTTTCTTT.

This clone was observed once. V and J are TRBV12-3 or TRBV12-4 and TRBJ2-7; D uncertain. Trimming removed 5 bases from V and 3 bases from J, with 8 bases in between. CDR3 length: 12 residues. The CDR3 spells CASSPFVYEQYF. The CDR3 bases are TGTGCCAGCAGTCCCTTTGTCTACGAGCAGTACTTC.

The V gene is TRBV6-5, the J gene TRBJ2-7; D might be TRBD1 (5 bases). Deletions cut 8 bases from V and 1 base from J, with 12 bases between. Germline lookup yields CDR1 MNHEY and CDR2 SVGAGI. CDR3 size: 13 residues. DNA of the CDR3: TGTGCCAGCGCGCAGGGTCGTTCCTACGAGCAGTACTTC. This codes for CASAQGRSYEQYF.

V gene TRBV5-4 combines with J gene TRBJ1-4; tentatively, D is TRBD1 (6 bases). The CDR3 is 17 residues long. CDR1 is SGHNT and CDR2 is YYREEE in the germline V gene (reference sequence). The V end lost 2 bases, the J end lost 8 bases, and 22 bases lay between the germline ends. CDR3 DNA: TGTGCCAGCAGCTTCGTTGGCAGGGGAAGTTCGGGAGAAAAACTGTTTTTT. This gives the protein CASSFVGRGSSGEKLFF.

The V call is TRBV29-1, the J call TRBJ1-2, with a possible D match to TRBD1 (6 bases). CDR3 length: 15 amino acids. The germline V and J ends were trimmed by 4 bases and 0 bases, with 15 bases remaining between them. Germline CDR1 SQVTM, CDR2 ANQGSEA. CDR3 in DNA: TGCAGCGTTGGAAGGACAGACCCCGCTAACTATGGCTACACCTTC. Its protein product is CSVGRTDPANYGYTF.

J is TRBJ2-5 and V is TRBV9; TRBD2 agrees at 14 bases. CDR1 and CDR2 from the germline V gene are SGDLS and YYNGEE. This CDR3 spans 16 amino acids. Losses at the gene ends were 4 bases for V and 5 bases for J; bases not matched to a gene: 7. Here the CDR3 DNA reads TGTGCCAGCAGCCCGGGACTAGCGGGAGAGGGGGAGACCCAGTACTTC. The encoded protein is CASSPGLAGEGETQYF.

The rearrangement links TRBV30 to TRBJ2-3, with D possibly being TRBD2 (6 bases). This CDR3 contains 15 residues. The V end lost 0 bases, the J end lost 0 bases, and 10 bases lay between the germline ends. CDR1 and CDR2 (germline): GTSNPN, SVGIG (reference sequence). The CDR3 sequence: CAWSVHGTSTDTQYF. The CDR3 nucleotides are TGTGCCTGGAGTGTACATGGGACTAGCACAGATACGCAGTATTTT. Filled out from reference TRBV30 and TRBJ2-3, the complete variable domain reads SQTIHQWPATLVQPVGSPLSLECTVEGTSNPNLYWYRQAAGRGLQLLFYSVGIGQISSEVPQNLSASRPQDRQFILSSKKLLLSDSGFYLCAWSVHGTSTDTQYFGPGTRLTVL.

The chain carries TRBV27 and TRBJ1-6; TRBD1 matches at 7 bases. The trim removed 4 bases at V and 3 bases at J, leaving 3 bases unmatched. The CDR3 loop spans 15 amino acids. Germline CDR1 and CDR2: MNHEY and SMNVEV (reference sequence). The CDR3 DNA reads as TGTGCCAGCAGTTCGAACAGGGGCTATAATTCACCCCTCCACTTT. Its translation: CASSSNRGYNSPLHF.

The genes are TRBV18 and TRBJ2-2, with TRBD1 matching 7 bases. From germline, CDR1 is KGHSH and CDR2 LQKENI. The CDR3 runs 15 residues. The V gene end was trimmed by 3 bases and the J gene end by 2 bases; junction bases not matched to a gene: 3. The CDR3 DNA is TGTGCCAGCTCACCCGGGACAGATAACACCGGGGAGCTGTTTTTT. This translates into CASSPGTDNTGELFF.

The chain links TRBV3-1 (or the pseudogene TRBV3-2) to TRBJ2-1, with TRBD2 matching over 11 bases. CDR1 is LGHDT and CDR2 is YNNKEL in the germline V gene (reference sequence). V trimming: 3 bases; J trimming: 6 bases; junction bases outside the gene matches: 1. The length of the CDR3 is 14 residues. The CDR3 bases are TGTGCCAGCAGCCACACTAGCGGGAGCAATGAGCAGTTCTTC. Residues: CASSHTSGSNEQFF.

The rearrangement links TRBV19 to TRBJ1-2; D not certain. CDR3 length: 13 residues. Germline-derived CDR1 and CDR2 are LNHDA and SQIVND (reference sequence). With 10 bases removed from V and 4 bases from J, the gap between germline ends came to 16 bases. CDR3 residues: CATNPPGGYGYTF. The CDR3 coding sequence is TGTGCCACCAACCCCCCCGGAGGCTATGGCTACACCTTC.

The chain has TRBV5-1 and TRBJ2-2, with 9 bases identical to TRBD2. The CDR3 covers 15 residues. V trimming: 4 bases; J trimming: 6 bases; junction bases outside the gene matches: 7. Germline values: CDR1 SGHRS, CDR2 YFSETQ. CDR3 sequence (DNA): TGCGCCAGCAGCCCAGAGCTAGCGGGATCCGGGGAGCTGTTTTTT. Protein sequence: CASSPELAGSGELFF.

The chain employs TRBV2 and TRBJ2-3; weak D call: TRBD2 (5 bases). Germline V gene sequence: CDR1 SNHLY, CDR2 FYNNEI. V lost 7 bases and J 3 bases, leaving 14 bases between the germline ends. The CDR3 has 14 amino acids. The CDR3 DNA is TGTGCCAGCAAAGCGGACTTTCAGACAGATACGCAGTATTTT. Translation gives CASKADFQTDTQYF.

The chain combines TRBV6-2 or TRBV6-3 with TRBJ2-7; D call uncertain. Trimming left V 0 bases short and J 4 bases short, with 13 bases between. The germline gives CDR1 MNHEY, CDR2 SVGEGT. This CDR3 is 15 amino acids long. CDR3 sequence: CASSYSWSARYEQYF. CDR3 sequence (DNA): TGTGCCAGCAGTTACTCGTGGTCGGCGCGGTACGAGCAGTACTTC.

The genes are TRBV10-2 and TRBJ1-6; no clear D gene. From germline, CDR1 is WSHSY and CDR2 SAAADI. The germline V and J ends were trimmed by 2 bases and 5 bases, with 16 bases remaining between them. CDR3 length: 17 residues. The CDR3 nucleotides are TGCGCCAGCAGTGAGATGAAGGAGCCATGGCATAATTCACCCCTCCACTTT. Protein product: CASSEMKEPWHNSPLHF.

This clone was recorded once. The V and J genes are TRBV7-9 and TRBJ2-3; no clear D gene. The CDR3 is made up of 17 amino acids. Germline CDR1 reads SEHNR; CDR2 reads FQNEAQ (reference sequence). Trimming shortened V by 5 bases and J by 0 bases, and 18 bases separated the two germline ends. The CDR3 DNA reads as TGTGCCAGCAGCCCACCGACCGCCGGAGTTAGCACAGATACGCAGTATTTT. It yields the protein CASSPPTAGVSTDTQYF. Based on the CDR3 plus reference TRBV7-9 and TRBJ2-3, the full variable domain is DTGVSQNPRHKITKRGQNVTFRCDPISEHNRLYWYRQTLGQGPEFLTYFQNEAQLEKSRLLSDRFSAERPKGSFSTLEIQRTEQGDSAMYLCASSPPTAGVSTDTQYFGPGTRLTVL.

This clone was seen a single time. The J gene is TRBJ2-5, the V gene TRBV6-2 or TRBV6-3; TRBD1 matches 10 bases. Germline V CDR1 and CDR2: MNHEY, SVGEGT. Losses at the gene ends were 5 bases for V and 6 bases for J; bases not matched to a gene: 24. This CDR3 contains 20 residues. The DNA of the CDR3 is TGTGCCAGCAGTCCCCCTAAGATCAACCGGGGACAGGGGAATTTGAAGACCCAGTACTTC. Translated, it gives CASSPPKINRGQGNLKTQYF.

The chain links TRBV24-1 to TRBJ2-5; TRBD1 aligns across 8 bases. CDR1 and CDR2 (germline): KGHDR, SFDVKD. V shed 3 bases, J shed 0 bases, and the junction held 11 bases outside the gene matches. The CDR3 consists of 18 residues. The CDR3 region has the DNA TGTGCCACCAGTGATCTCGGGACAGGAGAACGGTACCAAGAGACCCAGTACTTC. Protein: CATSDLGTGERYQETQYF.

V usage is TRBV28 and J usage is TRBJ2-6; maybe TRBD2 (5 bases). Trimming shortened V by 6 bases and J by 5 bases, and 14 bases separated the two germline ends. The CDR3 covers 15 residues. Germline CDR1 and CDR2: MDHEN and SYDVKM. The CDR3 is CASRTPGKRANVLTF. The CDR3 DNA follows: TGTGCCAGCAGGACACCGGGGAAGAGGGCCAACGTCCTGACTTTC. Full variable domain (remainder filled in from reference TRBV28 and TRBJ2-6): DVKVTQSSRYLVKRTGEKVFLECVQDMDHENMFWYRQDPGLGLRLIYFSYDVKMKEKGDIPEGYSVSREKKERFSLILESASTNQTSMYLCASRTPGKRANVLTFGAGSRLTVL.